These 21 T cell receptor beta chains originate from one sample sequenced in a study of T cells in Graves' hyperthyroidism and ophthalmopathy. The CDR3 regions of TCR beta were amplified from RNA transcripts. The TCR CDR3 first-round RT-PCR relied on the HTBI primer set. MiXCR, run by TCRdb on the multiplex PCR reads, gives a single entry per CDR3 protein. The top ten clones hold approximately 24% of a sample with 150,000 to 200,000 distinct CDR3 sequences, about a tenth of them seen once. The sequencing sample was made of blood. The receptor source for this set is a woman aged 18-35 years with Graves' hyperthyroidism that later progressed to Graves' ophthalmopathy.

This clonotype was recorded at least ten times. The CDR3 sequence: CSASSGSMNTEAFF. As DNA, the CDR3 is TGCAGTGCTAGTTCAGGCAGTATGAACACTGAAGCTTTCTTT. The gene calls are TRBV20-1 and TRBJ1-1; D gene unclear. Germline CDR1 and CDR2: DFQATT and SNEGSKA (reference sequence). The V end was cut by 3 bases, the J end by 0 bases, with 11 bases between. The CDR3 has 14 amino acids.

This clonotype was seen a handful of times. This sequence joins TRBV5-1 and TRBJ1-4; TRBD1 aligns across 7 bases. Germline V gives CDR1 SGHRS, CDR2 YFSETQ. The CDR3 loop spans 16 amino acids. Unmatched junction bases numbered 12, after V lost 0 bases and J lost 10 bases. The CDR3: CASSLAGGTNGGKLFF. The CDR3 DNA reads TGCGCCAGCAGCTTGGCAGGGGGGACCAACGGTGGAAAACTGTTTTTT.

Ten or more counts support this clonotype. The chain uses TRBV6-4 and TRBJ1-1; D is unresolved. Trimming removed 6 bases at V and 1 base at J, with 9 bases between. The CDR3 has 13 amino acids. Germline V lookup: CDR1 MRHNA, CDR2 SNTAGT. CDR3 in DNA: TGTGCCAGCAGAATGGGAGAGAACACTGAAGCTTTCTTT. It is translated as CASRMGENTEAFF.

This clonotype was seen many times. The rearrangement links TRBV7-9 to TRBJ1-4; 9 bases agree with TRBD1. Trimming at V came to 5 bases and at J to 7 bases, leaving 8 bases not matched to a gene. The CDR3 is 15 residues long. Germline lookup yields CDR1 SEHNR and CDR2 FQNEAQ (reference sequence). CDR3 loop: CASSITGTGSEKLFF. Here the CDR3 DNA reads TGTGCCAGCAGCATAACCGGGACAGGGTCTGAAAAACTGTTTTTT.

The J gene is TRBJ1-4, the V gene TRBV4-1; a weak D match, TRBD1 (5 bases). From germline, CDR1 is MGHRA and CDR2 YSYEKL. The CDR3 totals 17 residues. V was clipped by 1 base and J by 3 bases, with 15 bases between them. The CDR3 sequence: CASSQGAVRQSNEKLFF. CDR3 bases: TGCGCCAGCAGCCAAGGCGCGGTGCGACAGTCTAATGAAAAACTGTTTTTT.

This clonotype was seen repeatedly, ten times or more. The V call is TRBV20-1, the J call TRBJ2-3; D is ambiguous. Trimming pared 4 bases from V and 2 bases from J, leaving 7 bases between. Germline CDR1 and CDR2: DFQATT and SNEGSKA (reference sequence). This CDR3 is 12 amino acids long. The CDR3 loop is CSATGYTDTQYF. The CDR3 region has the DNA TGCAGTGCTACTGGGTACACAGATACGCAGTATTTT.

At least ten counts were recorded for this clonotype. V is TRBV12-3 or TRBV12-4 and J is TRBJ1-1, with no clear D. This CDR3 has 12 amino acids. The V and J ends lost 3 bases and 5 bases respectively, with 7 bases between them. CDR3 coding DNA: TGTGCCAGCAGTTTCCCGGGGACTGAAGCTTTCTTT. This gives the protein CASSFPGTEAFF.

This clonotype showed up many times. This chain links TRBV14 with TRBJ2-5, with a tentative D call TRBD2 (6 bases). V dropped 4 bases and J dropped 7 bases, with 13 bases sitting between them. The CDR3 sequence is 13 residues long. In germline, CDR1 is SGHDN, CDR2 FVKESK. The chain's CDR3 is CASSRTQGGTQYF. The CDR3 DNA is TGTGCCAGCAGCCGAACCCAGGGAGGGACCCAGTACTTC.

This clonotype was recorded many times. The J gene is TRBJ1-1, the V gene TRBV7-9; no clear D gene. Germline values: CDR1 SEHNR, CDR2 FQNEAQ (reference sequence). The CDR3 consists of 12 residues. V was cut by 1 base and J by 4 bases, with 4 bases left in between. The CDR3 region is CASSLGFTEAFF. The DNA of the CDR3 is TGTGCCAGCAGCTTAGGTTTCACTGAAGCTTTCTTT.

The table lists this clonotype with many counts. The chain combines TRBV30 with TRBJ2-7, with D perhaps being TRBD1 or TRBD2 (5 bases each). This CDR3 contains 14 residues. V was cut by 0 bases and J by 6 bases, with 15 bases left in between. CDR1 and CDR2 from the germline V gene are GTSNPN and SVGIG (reference sequence). In DNA, the CDR3 is TGTGCCTGGAGTGTTGGGGGATGGGCGATCGAGCAGTACTTC. Amino acid sequence: CAWSVGGWAIEQYF.

In its sample, this clonotype was seen many times. This chain uses TRBV6-1 with TRBJ1-4, with D unclear. Trimming shortened V by 6 bases and J by 4 bases, and 12 bases separated the two germline ends. The CDR3 has 14 amino acids. Germline V lookup: CDR1 MNHNS, CDR2 SASEGT. The CDR3 DNA is TGTGCCAGCAGCAGCCTACGTGTTAATGAAAAACTGTTTTTT. It yields the protein CASSSLRVNEKLFF.

The gene calls are TRBV6-1 and TRBJ2-5; 8 nucleotides line up with TRBD2. This CDR3 is 15 amino acids long. Per the germline V gene, CDR1 is MNHNS and CDR2 is SASEGT. V shed 7 bases and J 3 bases; nucleotides not matched to a gene: 10. The DNA of the CDR3 is TGTGCCAGCACTACCGCCGGCGGGGGGAAAGAGACCCAGTACTTC. Protein product: CASTTAGGGKETQYF.

This clonotype was found many times. This sequence joins TRBV3-1 and TRBJ2-3, with TRBD1 matching over 8 bases. Germline V CDR1 and CDR2: LGHDT, YNNKEL (reference sequence). The CDR3 is 18 amino acids. Germline trimming cut 0 bases from V and 6 bases from J; bases unmatched to any gene: 14. The CDR3 is CASSQDPVWDRRRDTQYF. The CDR3 nucleotides read TGTGCCAGCAGCCAAGACCCAGTTTGGGACAGGAGGAGGGATACGCAGTATTTT.

This clonotype was recorded at least ten times. This chain links TRBV6-1 with TRBJ2-1, with a weak D call TRBD2 (8 bases). The CDR3 has 16 residues. The V gene lost 5 bases and the J gene lost 5 bases, with 19 bases spanning the gap. CDR1 is MNHNS, CDR2 SASEGT, per germline. The CDR3 DNA is TGTGCCAGCAGTTACAGGGGAACTAGCGGTCACAATGAGCAGTTCTTC. It specifies CASSYRGTSGHNEQFF.

This clonotype showed up many times. CDR3 in amino acids: CASSFGTSDEQYF. The DNA of the CDR3 is TGTGCCAGCAGTTTCGGGACTAGCGACGAGCAGTACTTC. The V and J genes are TRBV28 and TRBJ2-7, with 10 bases lining up with TRBD2. With V trimmed by 3 bases and J by 5 bases, 1 base remained unmatched. Germline V CDR1 and CDR2: MDHEN, SYDVKM. The CDR3 is 13 residues long.

Ten or more counts support this clonotype. The chain is built from TRBV20-1 and TRBJ2-2, with D unresolved. Germline loops: CDR1 DFQATT, CDR2 SNEGSKA (reference sequence). V lost 0 bases and J 2 bases, leaving 16 bases between the germline ends. This CDR3 has 17 amino acids. The CDR3 DNA reads TGCAGTGCTAGAGATGGGTCGGTACGGTTAAACACCGGGGAGCTGTTTTTT. It translates to CSARDGSVRLNTGELFF.

This clonotype was recorded at least ten times. The gene calls are TRBV11-2 and TRBJ2-7; D is perhaps TRBD1 (6 bases). Trimming stripped 5 bases from V and 1 base from J, with 12 bases between. The CDR3 contains 14 residues. The germline gives CDR1 SGHAT, CDR2 FQNNGV. This chain's CDR3 is CASSPVGTSYEQYF. CDR3 bases: TGTGCCAGCAGCCCCGTCGGGACATCCTACGAGCAGTACTTC.

This clonotype appeared many times. The chain is built from TRBV12-3 or TRBV12-4 and TRBJ1-1; D gene ambiguous. The V gene lost 4 bases and the J gene lost 4 bases, with 13 bases spanning the gap. This CDR3 contains 14 residues. CDR3 in amino acids: CASSSYGSATEAFF. The CDR3 coding sequence is TGTGCCAGCAGTTCGTACGGGTCAGCCACTGAAGCTTTCTTT.

Only a few counts were recorded for this clonotype. The V call is TRBV4-1, the J call TRBJ2-2; possibly TRBD1 for D (6 bases). The CDR3 runs 14 residues. Trimming pared 2 bases from V and 4 bases from J, leaving 8 bases between. CDR1 and CDR2 (germline): MGHRA, YSYEKL. The CDR3 sequence is CASSQQGGTGELFF. CDR3 coding DNA: TGCGCCAGCAGCCAACAAGGGGGCACCGGGGAGCTGTTTTTT.

The table lists this clonotype with many counts. The chain is built from TRBV27 and TRBJ2-3, with D possibly being TRBD1 (5 bases). Trimming cost V 5 bases and J 7 bases, with 16 bases left between them. CDR3 length equals 14 residues. Germline V gene sequence: CDR1 MNHEY, CDR2 SMNVEV (reference sequence). The CDR3 is CASSGAPVLYTQYF. The CDR3 DNA sequence: TGTGCCAGCAGTGGGGCCCCCGTCCTCTATACGCAGTATTTT.

This clonotype was picked up many times. The J gene is TRBJ2-2, the V gene TRBV27, with 12 bases aligning to TRBD2. The CDR3 runs to 16 residues. The germline V gene has CDR1 MNHEY and CDR2 SMNVEV (reference sequence). V shed 5 bases and J 5 bases; nucleotides not matched to a gene: 6. This CDR3 reads CASSPPGLAGTGELFF. As DNA, the CDR3 is TGTGCCAGCAGTCCCCCTGGACTAGCGGGGACCGGGGAGCTGTTTTTT.